This note documents a single T cell receptor beta chain sequence. Treatment noted: around 19 received Ad26.COV2.S at low or high dose, single or two shots; roughly five received placebo; per-sample allocation not given. Samples were taken on day 63 after the first vaccine or placebo injection. This Boston cohort included adults aged 18-55 years. The protocol was immunoSEQ multiplex PCR, while the TCRdb copy is restricted to in-frame clones and leaves out a portion. The repertoire holds about 430,000 clones, 80% to 95% seen once, with 12% in the top ten. V lost 4 bases and J 16 bases, leaving 20 bases between the germline ends. The CDR3 sequence is 13 residues long. These data belong to a study of Ad26.COV2.S vaccination and SARS-CoV-2 variants. Study details: Each vaccinee took Ad26.COV2.S intramuscularly, once or twice 56 days apart.

The TCR originated in a person aged 18-65 years who received the Ad26.COV2.S COVID-19 vaccine or a placebo. The chain joins TRBV12-3 or TRBV12-4 to TRBJ2-1, with D perhaps given as TRBD1 or TRBD2 (5 bases each). The sample was peripheral blood, taken in a trial of Ad26.COV2.S vaccine versus placebo. As DNA, the CDR3 is TGTGCCAGCAGTTCGCCGGGACCCAGGGATTATTTCTTC. It yields the protein CASSSPGPRDYFF.